This T cell receptor (beta chain) was identified in a study of T-cell reconstitution after alpha-beta-depleted transplantation in children. The junction had 6 bases not matched to a gene; V was cut back by 6 bases and J by 4 bases. Germline lookup yields CDR1 DFQATT and CDR2 SNEGSKA (reference sequence). This CDR3 contains 13 residues. As it was prepared, the TCRbeta library received unique molecular identifiers. A single record per CDR3 protein comes from TCRdb applying MiXCR to the PCR reads. The sample records approximately 640,000 distinct CDR3 sequences, approximately 17% being singletons. This clonotype was counted many times.

The rearrangement joins TRBV20-1 to TRBJ2-1; 7 bases map to TRBD2. The source of this sequence is a human donor who donated a stem cell graft to a child with acute myeloid leukemia. The sequencing here drew on PBMCs from the stem cell graft donor, taken from the stem cell graft. CDR3 in DNA: TGCAGTGCCCCCGCGGGGGTTTACAATGAGCAGTTCTTC. It yields the protein CSAPAGVYNEQFF.